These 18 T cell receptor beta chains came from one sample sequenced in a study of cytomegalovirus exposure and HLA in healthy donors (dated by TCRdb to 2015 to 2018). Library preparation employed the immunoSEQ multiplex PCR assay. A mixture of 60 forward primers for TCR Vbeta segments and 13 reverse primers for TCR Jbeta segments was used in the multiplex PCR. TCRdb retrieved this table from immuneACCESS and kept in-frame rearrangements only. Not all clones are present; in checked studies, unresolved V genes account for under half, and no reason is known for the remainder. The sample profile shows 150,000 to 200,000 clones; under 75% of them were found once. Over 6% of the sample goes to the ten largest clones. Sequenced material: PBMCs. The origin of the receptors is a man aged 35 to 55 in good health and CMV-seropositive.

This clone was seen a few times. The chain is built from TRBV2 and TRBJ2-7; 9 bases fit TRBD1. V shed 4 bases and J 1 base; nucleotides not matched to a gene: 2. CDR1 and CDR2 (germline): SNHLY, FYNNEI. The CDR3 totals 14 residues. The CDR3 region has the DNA TGTGCCAGCAGTGCGGACAGGGGATCCTACGAGCAGTACTTC. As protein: CASSADRGSYEQYF.

DNA for the CDR3: TGTGCCAGCAGCTTGGCGGCGCAGGGAGGGTGGTATGGCTACACCTTC. As protein: CASSLAAQGGWYGYTF. The gene calls are TRBV5-6 and TRBJ1-2; D possibly corresponds to TRBD1 (5 bases). The CDR3 runs to 16 residues. The ends were cut back, 0 bases at V and 5 bases at J, with 17 bases in the middle. Germline V lookup: CDR1 SGHDT, CDR2 YYEEEE.

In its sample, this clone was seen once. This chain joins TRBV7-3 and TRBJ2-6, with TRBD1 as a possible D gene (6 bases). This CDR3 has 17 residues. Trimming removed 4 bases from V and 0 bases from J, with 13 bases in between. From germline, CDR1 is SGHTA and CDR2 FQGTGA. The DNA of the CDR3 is TGTGCCAGCAGCTCGACAGGACCAAGCTCTGGGGCCAACGTCCTGACTTTC. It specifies CASSSTGPSSGANVLTF.

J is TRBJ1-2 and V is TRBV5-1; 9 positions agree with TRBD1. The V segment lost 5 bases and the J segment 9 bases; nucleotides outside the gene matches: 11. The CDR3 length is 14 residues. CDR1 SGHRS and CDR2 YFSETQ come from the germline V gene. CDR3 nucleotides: TGCGCCAGCAGACCTATTTGGGACAGGGAATGCTACACCTTC. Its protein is CASRPIWDRECYTF.

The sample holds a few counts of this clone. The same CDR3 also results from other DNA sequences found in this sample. CDR3 nucleotide sequence: TGTGCCAGCAAGCGGGGGGGCAACACTGAAGCTTTCTTT. Protein sequence: CASKRGGNTEAFF. V is TRBV25-1 and J is TRBJ1-1; weak D call: TRBD1 (6 bases). The germline gives CDR1 MGHDK, CDR2 SYGVNS. This CDR3 has 13 amino acids. V lost 7 bases, J lost 2 bases, and 11 bases lay in between.

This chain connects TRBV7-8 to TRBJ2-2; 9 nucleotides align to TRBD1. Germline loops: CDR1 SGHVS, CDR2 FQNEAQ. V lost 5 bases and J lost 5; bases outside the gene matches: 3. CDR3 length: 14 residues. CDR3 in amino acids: CASSTDRGTGELFF. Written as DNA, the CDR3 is TGTGCCAGCAGCACAGACAGGGGGACCGGGGAGCTGTTTTTT.

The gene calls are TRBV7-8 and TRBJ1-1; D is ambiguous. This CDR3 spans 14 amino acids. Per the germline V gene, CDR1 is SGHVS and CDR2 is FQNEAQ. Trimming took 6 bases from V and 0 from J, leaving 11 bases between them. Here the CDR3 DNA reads TGTGCCAGCAGTCCAGATAATATGAACACTGAAGCTTTCTTT. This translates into CASSPDNMNTEAFF.

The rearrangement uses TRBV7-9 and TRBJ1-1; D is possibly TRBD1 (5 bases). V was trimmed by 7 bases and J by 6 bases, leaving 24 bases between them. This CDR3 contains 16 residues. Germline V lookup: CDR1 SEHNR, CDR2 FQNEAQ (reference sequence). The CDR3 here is CASTQAPLTGNPEAFF. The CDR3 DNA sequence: TGTGCCAGCACCCAAGCCCCCCTTACAGGTAACCCTGAAGCTTTCTTT.

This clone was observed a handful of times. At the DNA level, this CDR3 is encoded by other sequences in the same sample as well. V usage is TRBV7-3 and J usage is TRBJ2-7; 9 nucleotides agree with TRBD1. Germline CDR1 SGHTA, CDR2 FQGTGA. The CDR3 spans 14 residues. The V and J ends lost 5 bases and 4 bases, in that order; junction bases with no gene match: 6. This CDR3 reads CASSPGTGSYEQYF. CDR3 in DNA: TGTGCCAGCAGCCCCGGGACAGGGAGTTACGAGCAGTACTTC.

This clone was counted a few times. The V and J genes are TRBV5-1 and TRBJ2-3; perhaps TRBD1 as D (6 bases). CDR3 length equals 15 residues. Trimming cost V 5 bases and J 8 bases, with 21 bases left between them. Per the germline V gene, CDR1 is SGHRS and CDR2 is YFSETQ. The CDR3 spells CASRIQPDRNPTQYF. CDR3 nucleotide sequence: TGCGCCAGCAGAATTCAGCCCGACAGGAATCCTACGCAGTATTTT.

CDR3 in amino acids: CASSVQASPGNTIYF. CDR3 in DNA: TGTGCCAGCAGCGTCCAGGCTAGCCCTGGAAACACCATATATTTT. The rearrangement uses TRBV9 and TRBJ1-3; D call uncertain. This CDR3 is built from 15 residues. CDR1 is SGDLS and CDR2 is YYNGEE in the germline V gene. The V and J ends lost 2 bases and 2 bases respectively, with 11 bases between them. The variable domain in full, completed from reference TRBV9 and TRBJ1-3, reads DSGVTQTPKHLITATGQRVTLRCSPRSGDLSVYWYQQSLDQGLQFLIQYYNGEERAKGNILERFSAQQFPDLHSELNLSSLELGDSALYFCASSVQASPGNTIYFGEGSWLTVV.

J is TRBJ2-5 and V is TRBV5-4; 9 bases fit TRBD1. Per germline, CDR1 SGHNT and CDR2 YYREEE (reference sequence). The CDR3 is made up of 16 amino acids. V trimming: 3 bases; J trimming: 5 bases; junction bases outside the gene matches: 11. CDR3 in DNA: TGTGCCAGCAGCTCCCGGACAGGGGCGACGGGGGAGACCCAGTACTTC. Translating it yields CASSSRTGATGETQYF.

CDR3 sequence (DNA): TGTGCCAGCAGCTCGCAGGCCACAGATACGCAGTATTTT. It translates to CASSSQATDTQYF. The V gene is TRBV5-6, the J gene TRBJ2-3; D not certain. Germline CDR1 and CDR2: SGHDT and YYEEEE. This CDR3 has 13 amino acids. Trimming removed 3 bases at V and 2 bases at J, with 7 bases between. The full variable domain, in which reference TRBV5-6 and TRBJ2-3 provide the parts outside the CDR3, is DAGVTQSPTHLIKTRGQQVTLRCSPKSGHDTVSWYQQALGQGPQFIFQYYEEEERQRGNFPDRFSGHQFPNYSSELNVNALLLGDSALYLCASSSQATDTQYFGPGTRLTVL.

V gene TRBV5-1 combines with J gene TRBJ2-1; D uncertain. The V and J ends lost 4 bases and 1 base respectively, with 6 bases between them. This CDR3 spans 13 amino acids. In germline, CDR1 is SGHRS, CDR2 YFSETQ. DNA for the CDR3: TGCGCCAGCAGCCTTGAGTCCTACAATGAGCAGTTCTTC. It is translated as CASSLESYNEQFF.

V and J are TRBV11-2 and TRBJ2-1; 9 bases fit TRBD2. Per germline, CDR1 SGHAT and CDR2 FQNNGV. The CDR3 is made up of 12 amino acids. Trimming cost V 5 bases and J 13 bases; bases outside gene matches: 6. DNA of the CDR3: TGTGCCAGCAGCCCACTTAGCGGGGGCCAGTTCTTC. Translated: CASSPLSGGQFF. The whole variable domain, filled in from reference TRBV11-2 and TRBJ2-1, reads EAGVAQSPRYKIIEKRQSVAFWCNPISGHATLYWYQQILGQGPKLLIQFQNNGVVDDSQLPKDRFSAERLKGVDSTLKIQPAKLEDSAVYLCASSPLSGGQFFGPGTRLTVL.

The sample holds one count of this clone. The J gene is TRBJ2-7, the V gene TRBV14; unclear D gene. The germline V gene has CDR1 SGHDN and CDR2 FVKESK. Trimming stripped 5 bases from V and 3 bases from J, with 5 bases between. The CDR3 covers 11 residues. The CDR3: CASSSFYEQYF. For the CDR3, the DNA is TGTGCCAGCAGCAGCTTCTACGAGCAGTACTTC.

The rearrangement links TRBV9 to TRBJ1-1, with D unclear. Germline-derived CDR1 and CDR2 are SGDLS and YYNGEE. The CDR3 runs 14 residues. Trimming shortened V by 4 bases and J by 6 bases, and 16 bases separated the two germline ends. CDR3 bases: TGTGCCAGCAGCCCCCCGGCGGGAGGCGCTGAAGCTTTCTTT. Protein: CASSPPAGGAEAFF.

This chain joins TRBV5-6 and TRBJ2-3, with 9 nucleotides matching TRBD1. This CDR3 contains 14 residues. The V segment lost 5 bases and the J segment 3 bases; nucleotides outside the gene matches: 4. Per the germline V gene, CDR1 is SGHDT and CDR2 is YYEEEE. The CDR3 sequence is CASRDRGLTDTQYF. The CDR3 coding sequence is TGTGCCAGCAGGGACAGGGGTTTAACAGATACGCAGTATTTT.